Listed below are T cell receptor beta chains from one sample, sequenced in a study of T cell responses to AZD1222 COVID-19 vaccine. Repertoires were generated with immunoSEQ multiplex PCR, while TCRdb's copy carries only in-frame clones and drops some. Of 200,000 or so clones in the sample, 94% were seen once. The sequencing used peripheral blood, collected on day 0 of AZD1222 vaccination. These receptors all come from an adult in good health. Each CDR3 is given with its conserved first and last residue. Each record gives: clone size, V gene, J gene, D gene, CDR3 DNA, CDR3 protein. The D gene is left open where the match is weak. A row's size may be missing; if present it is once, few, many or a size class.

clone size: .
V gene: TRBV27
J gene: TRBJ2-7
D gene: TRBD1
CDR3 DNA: TGTGCCAGCAGTTTACGGGACAGGCGGCTGCAGTACTTC
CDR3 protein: CASSLRDRRLQYF

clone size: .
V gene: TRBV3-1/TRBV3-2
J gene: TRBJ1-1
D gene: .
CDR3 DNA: TGTGCCAGCAGCCAAGTCGGGGGGATAGCTTTCTTT
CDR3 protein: CASSQVGGIAFF

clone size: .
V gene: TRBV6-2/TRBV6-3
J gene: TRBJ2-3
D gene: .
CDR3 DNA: TGTGCCAGCAGTTACGACCCTAAGACTAGTGTGAGCACAGATACGCAGTATTTT
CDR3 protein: CASSYDPKTSVSTDTQYF

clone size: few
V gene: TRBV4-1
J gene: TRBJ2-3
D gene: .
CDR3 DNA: TGCGCCAGCAGCCAAGTTCTCAGGGGCACAGATACGCAGTATTTT
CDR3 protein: CASSQVLRGTDTQYF

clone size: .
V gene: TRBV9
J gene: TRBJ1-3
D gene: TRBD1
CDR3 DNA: TGTGCCAGCAGCGTAGGTTCAGGGGGAGGAAACACCATATATTTT
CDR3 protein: CASSVGSGGGNTIYF

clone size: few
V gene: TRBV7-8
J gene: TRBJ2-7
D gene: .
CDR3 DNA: TGTGCCAGCAGCCATAGTTGGGGAAACGAGCAGTACTTC
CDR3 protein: CASSHSWGNEQYF

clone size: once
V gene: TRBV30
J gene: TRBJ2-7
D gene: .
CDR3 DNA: TGTGCCTGGGCGGGAGTTGAGGGGGCAAGGGACGAGCAGTACTTC
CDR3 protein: CAWAGVEGARDEQYF

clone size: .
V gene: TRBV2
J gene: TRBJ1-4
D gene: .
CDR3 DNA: TGTGCCAGCAGTGAAGCGTTAAGGGGGGGGAAACTGTTTTTT
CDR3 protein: CASSEALRGGKLFF

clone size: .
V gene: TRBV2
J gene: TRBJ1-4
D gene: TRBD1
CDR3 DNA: TGTGCCAGCGGACAGGGGTTCGAAACTAATGAAAAACTGTTTTTT
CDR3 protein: CASGQGFETNEKLFF

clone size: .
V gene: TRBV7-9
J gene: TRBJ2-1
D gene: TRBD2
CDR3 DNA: TGTGCCAGCAGCTTTGGGGCCCTAGCGGGAGACTCCTACAATGAGCAGTTCTTC
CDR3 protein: CASSFGALAGDSYNEQFF

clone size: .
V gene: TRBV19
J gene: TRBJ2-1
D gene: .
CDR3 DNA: TGTGCCAGTAGTATTGGACCGTCTAGCCGGGAGCAGTTCTTC
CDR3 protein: CASSIGPSSREQFF

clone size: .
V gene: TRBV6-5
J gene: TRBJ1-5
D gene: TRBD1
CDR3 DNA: TGTGCCAGCAGTCAGACAGGGATGGATCAGCCCCAGCATTTT
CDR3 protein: CASSQTGMDQPQHF

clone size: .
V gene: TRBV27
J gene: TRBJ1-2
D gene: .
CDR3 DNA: TGTGCCAGCAGTTTTGGCAGGGATTATGGCTACACCTTC
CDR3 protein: CASSFGRDYGYTF

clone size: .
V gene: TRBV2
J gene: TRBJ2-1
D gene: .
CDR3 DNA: TGTGCCAGCAGTGACCGCTCGGGAGTCTCATACAATGAGCAGTTCTTC
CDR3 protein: CASSDRSGVSYNEQFF

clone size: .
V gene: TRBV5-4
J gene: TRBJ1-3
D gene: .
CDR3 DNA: TGTGCCAGCAGCACCGGCCGGGGGTCCGGAAACACCATATATTTT
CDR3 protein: CASSTGRGSGNTIYF

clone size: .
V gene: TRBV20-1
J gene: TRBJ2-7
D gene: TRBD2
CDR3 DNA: TGCAGTGCTAGTCGGAGGGGGACTAGCGGGAGTGGGGAGCAGTACTTC
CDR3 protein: CSASRRGTSGSGEQYF

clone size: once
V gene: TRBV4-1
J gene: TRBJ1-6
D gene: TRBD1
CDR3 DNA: TGCGCCAGCAGCCAAGATTTGGGCAGGGGGCAACGGTCACCCCTCCACTTT
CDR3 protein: CASSQDLGRGQRSPLHF

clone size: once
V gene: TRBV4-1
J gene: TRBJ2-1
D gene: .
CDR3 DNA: TGCGCCAGCAGCCTGGCACAGGGAAGATACAATGAGCAGTTCTTC
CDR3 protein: CASSLAQGRYNEQFF

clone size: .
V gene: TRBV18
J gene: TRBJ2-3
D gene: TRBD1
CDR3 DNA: TGTGCCAGCTCACCAGGGGGACAGGGCACAGATACGCAGTATTTT
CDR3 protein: CASSPGGQGTDTQYF

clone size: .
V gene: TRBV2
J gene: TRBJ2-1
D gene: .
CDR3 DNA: TGTGCCAGCAGTGAAGATGGGGGGCGTTACAACAATGAGCAGTTCTTC
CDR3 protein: CASSEDGGRYNNEQFF

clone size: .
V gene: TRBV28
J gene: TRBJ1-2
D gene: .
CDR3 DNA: TGTGCCAGCGGTGCCAGGGACGTGAACTATGGCTACACCTTC
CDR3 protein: CASGARDVNYGYTF

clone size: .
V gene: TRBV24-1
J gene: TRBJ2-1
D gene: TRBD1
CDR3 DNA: TGTGCCACCGCGGCGGGGACAGGGGGCATTAATGAGCAGTTCTTC
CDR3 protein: CATAAGTGGINEQFF

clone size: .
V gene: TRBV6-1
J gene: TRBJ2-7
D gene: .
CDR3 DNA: TGTGCCAGCAGTGAACCTCAGGGACCGGGGTACTACGAGCAGTACTTC
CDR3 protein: CASSEPQGPGYYEQYF

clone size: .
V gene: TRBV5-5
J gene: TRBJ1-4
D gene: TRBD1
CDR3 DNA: TGTGCCAGCAGCTTTAGGGGGACAGGACGGGTAACTAATGAAAAACTGTTTTTT
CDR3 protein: CASSFRGTGRVTNEKLFF

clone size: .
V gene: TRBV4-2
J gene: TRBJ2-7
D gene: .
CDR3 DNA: TGTGCCAGCAGCCAAGAGTTAATCGCCAATCCTTACGAGCAGTACTTC
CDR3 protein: CASSQELIANPYEQYF

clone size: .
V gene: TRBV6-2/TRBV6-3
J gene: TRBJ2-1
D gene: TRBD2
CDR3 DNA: TGTGCCAGCAGTGTTGTTGCTAGCGGTTACAATGAGCAGTTCTTC
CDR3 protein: CASSVVASGYNEQFF

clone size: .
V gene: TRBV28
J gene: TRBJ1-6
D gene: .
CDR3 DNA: TGTGCCAGCAGTTCCCCCTCGGGAGGTAATTCACCCCTCCACTTT
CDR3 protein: CASSSPSGGNSPLHF

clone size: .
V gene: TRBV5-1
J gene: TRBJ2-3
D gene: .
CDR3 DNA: TGCGCCAGCAGCCCGGGGAGCGCCAGACCCACAGATACGCAGTATTTT
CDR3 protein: CASSPGSARPTDTQYF

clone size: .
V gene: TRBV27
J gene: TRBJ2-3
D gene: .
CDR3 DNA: TGTGCCAGCAGTGGGGGCAGGGACACAGATACGCAGTATTTT
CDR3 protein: CASSGGRDTDTQYF

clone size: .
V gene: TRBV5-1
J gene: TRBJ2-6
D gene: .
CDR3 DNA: TGCGCCAGCAGCTTGTTATTTGGTGCAGGGGACTCTGGGGCCAACGTCCTGACTTTC
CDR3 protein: CASSLLFGAGDSGANVLTF

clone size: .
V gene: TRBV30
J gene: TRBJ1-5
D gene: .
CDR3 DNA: TGTGCCTGGAGTAACTGGATTGAGCCCCAGCATTTT
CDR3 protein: CAWSNWIEPQHF

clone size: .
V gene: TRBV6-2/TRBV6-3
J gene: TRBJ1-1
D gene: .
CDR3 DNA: TGTGCCAGCAGCTTGACAGGAGTGAACACTGAAGCTTTCTTT
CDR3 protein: CASSLTGVNTEAFF

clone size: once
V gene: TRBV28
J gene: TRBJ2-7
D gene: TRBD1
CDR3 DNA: TGTGCCAGCACAGGGGGATACGAGCAGTACTTC
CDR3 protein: CASTGGYEQYF

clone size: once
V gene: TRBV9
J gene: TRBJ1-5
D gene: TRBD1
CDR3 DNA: TGTGCCAGCAGTCATGACAGGGGAACGGAGCCCCAGCATTTT
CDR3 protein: CASSHDRGTEPQHF

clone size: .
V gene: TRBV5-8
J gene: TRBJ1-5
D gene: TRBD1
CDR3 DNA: TGTGCCAGCAGCTCCACCGGGACAGGGAATCAGCCCCAGCATTTT
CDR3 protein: CASSSTGTGNQPQHF

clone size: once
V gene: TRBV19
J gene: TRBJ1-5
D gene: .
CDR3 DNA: TGTGCCAGTAGTATAGCTCGAGGTTTCGGTCAGCCCCAGCATTTT
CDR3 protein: CASSIARGFGQPQHF

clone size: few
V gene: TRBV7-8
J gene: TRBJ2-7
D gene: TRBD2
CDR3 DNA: TGTGCCAGCAGCTCCAGCGGGAGTGGGCTCGGGCAGTACTTC
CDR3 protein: CASSSSGSGLGQYF

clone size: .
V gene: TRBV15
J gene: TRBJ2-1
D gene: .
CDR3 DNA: TGTGCCACCAGCAGAGCACCTCCCAGGATTAAGGGAAACAATGAGCAGTTCTTC
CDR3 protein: CATSRAPPRIKGNNEQFF

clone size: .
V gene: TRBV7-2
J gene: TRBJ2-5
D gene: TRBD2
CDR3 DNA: TGTGCCAGCAGCTTATTCCCCGGGACTACTCAAGAGACCCAGTACTTC
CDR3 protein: CASSLFPGTTQETQYF